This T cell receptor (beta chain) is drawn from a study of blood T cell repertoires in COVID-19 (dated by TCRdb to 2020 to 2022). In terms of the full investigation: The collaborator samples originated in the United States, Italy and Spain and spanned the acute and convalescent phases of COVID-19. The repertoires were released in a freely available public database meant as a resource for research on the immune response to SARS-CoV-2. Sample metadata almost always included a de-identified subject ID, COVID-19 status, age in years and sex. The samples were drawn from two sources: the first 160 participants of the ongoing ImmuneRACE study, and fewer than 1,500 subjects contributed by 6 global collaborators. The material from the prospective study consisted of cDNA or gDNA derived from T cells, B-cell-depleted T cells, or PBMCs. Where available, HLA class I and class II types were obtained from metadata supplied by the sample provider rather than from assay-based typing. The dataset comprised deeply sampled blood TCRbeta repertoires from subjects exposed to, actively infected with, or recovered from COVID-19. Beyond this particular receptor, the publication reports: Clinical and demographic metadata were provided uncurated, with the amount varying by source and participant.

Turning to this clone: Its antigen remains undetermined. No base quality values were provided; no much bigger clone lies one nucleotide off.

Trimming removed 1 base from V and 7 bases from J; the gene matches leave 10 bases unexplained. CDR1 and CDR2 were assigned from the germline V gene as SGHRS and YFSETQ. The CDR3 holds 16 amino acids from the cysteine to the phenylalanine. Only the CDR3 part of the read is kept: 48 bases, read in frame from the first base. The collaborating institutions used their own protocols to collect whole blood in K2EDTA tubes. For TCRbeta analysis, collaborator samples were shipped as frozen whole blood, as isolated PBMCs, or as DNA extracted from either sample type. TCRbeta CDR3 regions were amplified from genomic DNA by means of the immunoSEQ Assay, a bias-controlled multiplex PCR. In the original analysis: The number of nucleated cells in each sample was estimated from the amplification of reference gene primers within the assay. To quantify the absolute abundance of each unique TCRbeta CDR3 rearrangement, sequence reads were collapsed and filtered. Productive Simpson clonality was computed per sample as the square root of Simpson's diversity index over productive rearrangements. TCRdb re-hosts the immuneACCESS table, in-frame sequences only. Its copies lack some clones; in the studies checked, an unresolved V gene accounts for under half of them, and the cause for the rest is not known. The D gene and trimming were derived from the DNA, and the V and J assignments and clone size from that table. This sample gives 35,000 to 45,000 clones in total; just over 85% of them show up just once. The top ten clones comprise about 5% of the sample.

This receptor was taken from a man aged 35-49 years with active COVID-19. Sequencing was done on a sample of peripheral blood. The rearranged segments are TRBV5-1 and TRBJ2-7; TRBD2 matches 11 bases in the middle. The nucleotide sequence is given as TGCGCCAGCAGCTTGATCATAGCGGGAGGGCCTGAAGAGCAGTACTTC. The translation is CASSLIIAGGPEEQYF. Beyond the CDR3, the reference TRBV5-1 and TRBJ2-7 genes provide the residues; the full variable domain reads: KAGVTQTPRYLIKTRGQQVTLSCSPISGHRSVSWYQQTPGQGLQFLFEYFSETQRNKGNFPGRFSGRQFSNSRSEMNVSTLELGDSALYLCASSLIIAGGPEEQYFGPGTRLTVT.